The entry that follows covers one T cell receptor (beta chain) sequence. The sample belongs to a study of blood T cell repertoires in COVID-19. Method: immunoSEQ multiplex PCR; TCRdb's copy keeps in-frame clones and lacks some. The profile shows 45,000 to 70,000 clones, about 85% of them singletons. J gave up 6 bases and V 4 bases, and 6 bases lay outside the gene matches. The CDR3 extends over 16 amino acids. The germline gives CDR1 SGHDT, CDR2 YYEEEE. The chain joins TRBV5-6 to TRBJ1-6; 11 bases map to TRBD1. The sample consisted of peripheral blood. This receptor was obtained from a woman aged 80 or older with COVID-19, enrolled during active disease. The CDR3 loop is CASSLLGQGVNSPLHF. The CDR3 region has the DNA TGTGCCAGCAGCCTATTGGGACAGGGGGTTAATTCACCCCTCCACTTT.